This TCR beta chain comes out of a study of T cells after somatic rescue of genetic block. The CDR3 has 14 residues. V lost 5 bases and J 2 bases, leaving 9 bases between the germline ends. Germline loops: CDR1 MNHEY, CDR2 SMNVEV (reference sequence). Measured with immunoSEQ multiplex PCR; TCRdb has only the in-frame clones, and not every one. In the table there are roughly 67,000 clones, around 90% of which are singletons. This rearrangement joins TRBV27 to TRBJ2-2, with D hard to call. The sequenced sample was peripheral blood mononuclear cells (PBMCs). This sequence originates from a man in his forties or fifties. This chain's CDR3 is CASSKQPNTGELFF. The CDR3, as DNA: TGTGCCAGCAGTAAACAGCCAAACACCGGGGAGCTGTTTTTT.